This TCR beta chain appears in the sequencing data of a study of metastatic and nonmetastatic thyroid tumors (dated by TCRdb to the early 2020s). At the level of the whole study: For patients with malignant and with benign thyroid disease, the researchers compared repertoires between peripheral blood samples and tumor or nodule tissue samples.

The library was produced with PCR. This sample was sequenced with an Illumina HiSeq 4000. High-throughput sequencing was used to profile the CDR3 region of the TCR beta-chain in every patient. The original methods were these. A classifier to discriminate distant-metastatic papillary thyroid cancer patients was built from CDR3 differences across clinicopathological groups. The Shannon index was used to assess repertoire diversity, and the Morisita-Horn index was used to assess tumor-blood repertoire similarity. The public reads were run again by TCRdb, first through fastp at Q25 and then through MiXCR, and only productive beta chains were kept. Clone size and V and J calls follow TCRdb, not the original study. The sample has about 20,000 clones on record, roughly 29% of them singletons. Under 30% of the sample rests with the top ten. No treatment had been received by any patient before thyroid surgery. Patient clinical samples collected from about 2011 to 2018 were retrospectively analysed using T-cell receptor beta sequencing.

This clone was counted at least ten times. Its specific antigen is unknown. Per-base qualities were not stored, and no clone one base away is much larger. The same CDR3 arises from other DNA sequences in this sample as well. Results the study describes overall, beyond this receptor: TCR beta diversity was reported as significantly higher in malignant tumors than in benign nodules, in both blood and tumor samples.

The clonotype originates from a male donor with papillary thyroid cancer or a benign thyroid nodule (not recorded which). Some clones in this sample may be carry-over from other donors' samples. The sample consisted of tumor tissue.

The nucleotide sequence is TGTGCCAGCAGAGCGGGACTAGCAGGCAGTGAGCAGTTCTTC. Its translation reads: CASRAGLAGSEQFF. The V gene is TRBV6-1 and the J gene is TRBJ2-1, and TRBD2 matches 9 of the central bases. CDR1 and CDR2, looked up from the germline V gene, are MNHNS and SASEGT. From cysteine to phenylalanine, the CDR3 is 14 amino acids long. Only the CDR3 portion is preserved as DNA: 42 bases, with reading frame beginning at the first base. Compared with germline, V lacks 6 bases and J lacks 9 bases; bases without a gene match: 9.